This T cell receptor (beta chain) is drawn from a study of blood T cell repertoires in COVID-19. Across the study: The United States, Italy and Spain were the sources of the acute and convalescent COVID-19 samples. From T cells, B-cell-depleted T cells, or PBMCs came the material, which was cDNA or gDNA.

Original data processing: How many nucleated cells were present was estimated from reference gene primer amplification. Profiling relied on immunoSEQ multiplex PCR, and the TCRdb table lists in-frame clones only, not all of them. V and J calls and clone size are given by that table; D and trimming were obtained from the DNA. The sample carries 75,000 or so clones, around nine tenths recorded once. The CDR3 consists of 11 residues. The V gene's germline CDR1 is LNHDA and CDR2 SQIVND (reference sequence). The gene calls are TRBV19 and TRBJ1-6, with 7 positions matching TRBD1. Sequences were obtained from peripheral blood. The clonotype was recovered from a woman older than 75 with active or convalescent COVID-19. CDR3 sequence: CEGQVGSPLHF. The DNA for the CDR3 is TGTGAAGGACAGGTTGGGTCACCCCTCCACTTT. Full variable domain (missing parts from reference TRBV19 and TRBJ1-6): DGGITQSPKYLFRKEGQNVTLSCEQNLNHDAMYWYRQDPGQGLRLIYYSQIVNDFQKGDIAEGYSVSREKKESFPLTVTSAQKNPTAFYLCEGQVGSPLHFGNGTRLTVT.